This TCR beta chain was identified in a study of blood T cell repertoires in COVID-19. Study as a whole: Acute and convalescent COVID-19 specimens originated in the United States, Italy and Spain. T cells, B-cell-depleted T cells, or PBMCs supplied cDNA or gDNA.

Individuals drawn from 24 US areas were roughly 18 to 100 years old. In the study's own analysis: The assay estimated nucleated cells by amplifying reference gene primers. The protocol was immunoSEQ multiplex PCR, while the TCRdb copy is restricted to in-frame clones and leaves out a portion. D and trimming were read from the DNA, whereas the V and J calls and clone size are those reported in that table. The data contain about 190,000 clones, about 80% of them singletons. Material: PBMCs or T cells enriched from blood (not recorded which). The clonotype was recovered from a woman aged 60 to 75 with acute COVID-19.

This CDR3 is CASSPQPWTSGRRGTYNEQFF. CDR3 sequence (DNA): TGCGCCAGCAGCCCCCAGCCCTGGACTAGCGGGAGGAGGGGCACCTACAATGAGCAGTTCTTC. The V gene is TRBV5-1, the J gene TRBJ2-1; 14 positions agree with TRBD2. Trimming at V came to 4 bases and at J to 2 bases, leaving 17 bases not matched to a gene. The CDR3 contains 21 residues. Germline V lookup: CDR1 SGHRS, CDR2 YFSETQ.